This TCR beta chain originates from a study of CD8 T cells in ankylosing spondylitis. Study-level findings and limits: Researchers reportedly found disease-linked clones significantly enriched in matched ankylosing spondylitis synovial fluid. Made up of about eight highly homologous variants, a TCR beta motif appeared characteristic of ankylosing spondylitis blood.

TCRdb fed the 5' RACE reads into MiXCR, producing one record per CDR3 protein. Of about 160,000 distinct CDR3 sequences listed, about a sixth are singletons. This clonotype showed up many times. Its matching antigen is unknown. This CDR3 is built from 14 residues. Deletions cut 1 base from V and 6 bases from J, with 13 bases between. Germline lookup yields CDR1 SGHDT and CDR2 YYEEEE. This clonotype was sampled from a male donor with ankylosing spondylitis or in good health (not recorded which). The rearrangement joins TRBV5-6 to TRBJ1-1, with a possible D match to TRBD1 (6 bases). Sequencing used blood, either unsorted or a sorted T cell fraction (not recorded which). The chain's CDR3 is CASSLLRGGPEAFF. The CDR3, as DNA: TGTGCCAGCAGCTTGTTAAGGGGGGGCCCTGAAGCTTTCTTT. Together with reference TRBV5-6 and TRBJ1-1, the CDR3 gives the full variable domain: DAGVTQSPTHLIKTRGQQVTLRCSPKSGHDTVSWYQQALGQGPQFIFQYYEEEERQRGNFPDRFSGHQFPNYSSELNVNALLLGDSALYLCASSLLRGGPEAFFGQGTRLTVV.